This is a list of T cell receptor beta chains from one sample in a study of shared clonotypes between healthy human individuals. The table came from immunoSEQ multiplex PCR; TCRdb's copy has only in-frame clones and leaves some out. In the table there are about 520,000 clones, 95% to 96% of which are singletons. Sequences were obtained from naive CD4+ T cells sorted from blood. These receptors were obtained from a woman in her twenties or thirties in good health. CDR3s include the opening cysteine and the closing phenylalanine or tryptophan. Fields, in order: V gene, clone size, J gene, CDR3 protein. Where a row states a size, it is once, few, many or the class of an expanded clone; other rows omit it.

V: TRBV5-5; size: -; J: TRBJ2-2; CDR3: CASSSGLMTGELFF
V: TRBV7-6; size: -; J: TRBJ1-1; CDR3: CASSQQRNTEAFF
V: TRBV5-1; size: -; J: TRBJ1-1; CDR3: CASSSFPGGWTEAFF
V: TRBV10-1; size: once; J: TRBJ2-7; CDR3: CASSDGSPEQYF
V: TRBV7-2; size: -; J: TRBJ2-5; CDR3: CASSHRRPIQETQYF
V: TRBV19; size: -; J: TRBJ1-1; CDR3: CASGGRANTEAFF
V: TRBV6-6; size: -; J: TRBJ1-1; CDR3: CASSNAKGDTEAFF
V: TRBV5-1; size: -; J: TRBJ2-2; CDR3: CASSYSGTNTGELFF
V: TRBV28; size: -; J: TRBJ1-1; CDR3: CASSSGQGTEAFF
V: TRBV14; size: -; J: TRBJ2-1; CDR3: CASSQAGTRKQFF
V: TRBV29-1; size: -; J: TRBJ1-2; CDR3: CSVGGLYGYTF
V: TRBV4-1; size: -; J: TRBJ1-4; CDR3: CASSQDPRQGAGKLFF
V: TRBV2; size: few; J: TRBJ2-1; CDR3: CASSDRYEQFF
V: TRBV30; size: -; J: -; CDR3: CAWSSGFYEQYF
V: TRBV18; size: -; J: TRBJ2-3; CDR3: CASSETWDTQYF
V: TRBV5-1; size: -; J: TRBJ2-1; CDR3: CASSFQRDYNEQFF
V: TRBV11-2; size: -; J: TRBJ1-1; CDR3: CASSIGPEGGNTEAFF
V: TRBV4-1; size: -; J: TRBJ2-7; CDR3: CASSQRLAGGDSYEQYF
V: TRBV7-9; size: -; J: TRBJ2-7; CDR3: CASSLEQASSYEQYF
V: TRBV19; size: -; J: TRBJ2-2; CDR3: CASKVRAGPTGELFF
V: TRBV14; size: -; J: TRBJ1-4; CDR3: CASSQGISPTNEKLFF
V: TRBV5-4; size: -; J: TRBJ1-1; CDR3: CASSLGKNTEAFF
V: TRBV30; size: -; J: TRBJ1-2; CDR3: CAWSRWGPGGPYGYTF
V: TRBV4-1; size: -; J: TRBJ1-2; CDR3: CASSAHLGGSYGYTF
V: TRBV6-5; size: once; J: TRBJ2-5; CDR3: CASSYTPGQRWETQYF
V: TRBV5-4; size: -; J: -; CDR3: CASSFPPGQGTRYEQYF
V: TRBV5-1; size: -; J: TRBJ2-7; CDR3: CASSLAGPKESEQYF
V: TRBV28; size: -; J: TRBJ1-1; CDR3: CASRYGGDFFEAFF
V: TRBV25-1; size: -; J: TRBJ1-2; CDR3: CASSEFGTYYGYTF